What follows are 21 T cell receptor beta chains derived from one specimen sequenced in a study of cytomegalovirus exposure and HLA in healthy donors. It was with 60 Vbeta and 13 Jbeta primers that the PCR ran. Method: immunoSEQ multiplex PCR; TCRdb's copy keeps in-frame clones and lacks some. The sample has about 130,000 clones; about 73% are singletons. Sequencing used PBMCs. The origin of the receptors is a woman aged 50 to 60 in good health and CMV-seropositive.

In this sample, this clone turned up a few times. V is TRBV14 and J is TRBJ1-6; D is uncertain. The CDR3 is 13 amino acids. The V and J ends lost 4 bases and 7 bases respectively, with 8 bases between them. The V gene's germline CDR1 is SGHDN and CDR2 FVKESK. In nucleotides, the CDR3 is TGTGCCAGCAGCCCCGCGCCCAATTCACCCCTCCACTTT. This gives the protein CASSPAPNSPLHF.

The chain couples TRBV30 to TRBJ2-1, with 8 bases matching TRBD1. V dropped 1 base and J dropped 4; count of bases not matched to a gene: 18. The CDR3 has 19 amino acids. Germline lookup yields CDR1 GTSNPN and CDR2 SVGIG (reference sequence). The CDR3 DNA follows: TGTGCCTGGAGTGGGCCGTTTCTCCCGGACAGGGTGTCTTACAATGAGCAGTTCTTC. Translated, it gives CAWSGPFLPDRVSYNEQFF.

This clone was seen a handful of times. The chain links TRBV4-1 to TRBJ2-5; D perhaps matches TRBD2 (6 bases). Germline V gene sequence: CDR1 MGHRA, CDR2 YSYEKL. Between the trimmed V and J ends, which lost 4 bases and 7 bases, there was a span of 16 bases. The CDR3 totals 14 residues. CDR3 DNA sequence: TGCGCCAGCAGCCGGCTTGCGGGGAGCGGGACCCAGTACTTC. Encoded protein: CASSRLAGSGTQYF.

V and J are TRBV5-4 and TRBJ2-2; 7 nucleotides agree with TRBD2. Losses at the gene ends were 0 bases for V and 2 bases for J; bases not matched to a gene: 1. Germline values: CDR1 SGHNT, CDR2 YYREEE (reference sequence). The CDR3 is 15 amino acids. The CDR3 here is CASSLGGGNTGELFF. As DNA, the CDR3 is TGTGCCAGCAGCTTGGGCGGGGGTAACACCGGGGAGCTGTTTTTT.

The chain has TRBV7-8 and TRBJ2-3, with D tentatively TRBD2 (5 bases). Germline V CDR1 and CDR2: SGHVS, FQNEAQ. CDR3 length: 16 amino acids. V lost 0 bases and J lost 2, with 12 bases in between. The CDR3: CASSLATEGATDTQYF. CDR3 nucleotide sequence: TGTGCCAGCAGCTTAGCGACCGAGGGCGCCACAGATACGCAGTATTTT.

The V call is TRBV19, the J call TRBJ1-1; 7 bases match TRBD1. This CDR3 has 15 amino acids. Germline trimming cut 7 bases from V and 0 bases from J; bases unmatched to any gene: 8. Per the germline V gene, CDR1 is LNHDA and CDR2 is SQIVND (reference sequence). In DNA form, the CDR3 reads TGTGCCAGTAACGACAGGGCGTGGATGAACACTGAAGCTTTCTTT. This encodes CASNDRAWMNTEAFF.

Written as DNA, the CDR3 is TGTGCCAGCCGATCCACCAGGGCCGTGGAGACCCAGTACTTC. Residues: CASRSTRAVETQYF. The chain carries TRBV27 and TRBJ2-5, with D tentatively TRBD1 (5 bases). From germline, CDR1 is MNHEY and CDR2 SMNVEV (reference sequence). The CDR3 runs to 14 residues. Deletions cut 8 bases from V and 5 bases from J, with 18 bases between.

The chain recombines TRBV12-5 with TRBJ1-5, with a possible D match to TRBD1 (6 bases). Germline CDR1 LGHNT, CDR2 FRNRAP. The V gene lost 7 bases and the J gene lost 3 bases, with 10 bases spanning the gap. The CDR3 has 13 amino acids. The CDR3 region has the DNA TGTGCTAGTGTTTACAGGGTCAATCAGCCCCAGCATTTT. Translation gives CASVYRVNQPQHF.

This clone came up a few times. DNA of the CDR3: TGTGCCAGCAGCAACGAACAGGGCCAGTGGAATGAGCAGTTCTTC. The encoded protein is CASSNEQGQWNEQFF. The V call is TRBV5-4, the J call TRBJ2-1; a possible D gene is TRBD1 (6 bases). This CDR3 comprises 15 residues. The ends were cut back, 4 bases at V and 7 bases at J, with 18 bases in the middle. Germline CDR1 reads SGHNT; CDR2 reads YYREEE (reference sequence).

This clone was recorded only once. The chain couples TRBV5-8 to TRBJ2-5, with 10 bases lining up with TRBD1. CDR1 and CDR2 from the germline V gene are SGHTS and YDEGEE. This CDR3 is built from 15 residues. V dropped 4 bases and J dropped 5; count of bases not matched to a gene: 8. CDR3 region: CASSRRTGGLETQYF. The DNA for the CDR3 is TGTGCCAGCAGCCGTCGGACAGGGGGGTTGGAGACCCAGTACTTC.

The rearrangement uses TRBV29-1 and TRBJ1-2, with a tentative D call TRBD1 (5 bases). This CDR3 has 11 amino acids. CDR1 is SQVTM, CDR2 ANQGSEA, per germline. V was shortened by 2 bases and J by 5 bases, with 6 bases between the two germline ends. CDR3 sequence reads: CSVEQGYGYTF. In nucleotides, the CDR3 is TGCAGCGTTGAACAGGGTTATGGCTACACCTTC.

The chain links TRBV11-3 to TRBJ2-3; 8 nucleotides match TRBD2. CDR1 is SGHNT and CDR2 is YENEEA in the germline V gene. The CDR3 is 16 residues long. The V and J ends lost 5 bases and 4 bases, in that order; junction bases with no gene match: 11. CDR3 in amino acids: CASSPESGGLSDTQYF. In DNA form, the CDR3 reads TGTGCCAGCAGCCCCGAGAGCGGGGGCCTCTCAGATACGCAGTATTTT.

Here the CDR3 reads CASSPQAGANVLTF. The DNA for the CDR3 is TGCGCCAGCAGCCCGCAGGCTGGGGCCAACGTCCTGACTTTC. The chain has TRBV5-1 and TRBJ2-6; no clear D. The CDR3 runs to 14 residues. CDR1 and CDR2 (germline): SGHRS, YFSETQ. Trimming cost V 4 bases and J 2 bases, with 7 bases left between them.

The chain couples TRBV27 to TRBJ2-6; D uncertain. This CDR3 spans 14 amino acids. Trimming shortened V by 7 bases and J by 0 bases, and 7 bases separated the two germline ends. CDR1 and CDR2 from the germline V gene are MNHEY and SMNVEV (reference sequence). CDR3 bases: TGTGCCAGCACCCCATCCTCTGGGGCCAACGTCCTGACTTTC. Its translation: CASTPSSGANVLTF.

The chain has TRBV5-1 and TRBJ1-1; no clear D gene. V lost 0 bases and J 5 bases, leaving 14 bases between the germline ends. The CDR3 runs 15 residues. Germline loops: CDR1 SGHRS, CDR2 YFSETQ. The CDR3 is CASSLGAGLGTEAFF. For the CDR3, the DNA is TGCGCCAGCAGCTTGGGTGCGGGTTTGGGAACTGAAGCTTTCTTT.

This clone was seen a few times. This chain joins TRBV11-2 and TRBJ2-7, with D hard to call. V dropped 5 bases and J dropped 6 bases, with 20 bases sitting between them. Germline loops: CDR1 SGHAT, CDR2 FQNNGV. The length of the CDR3 is 15 residues. CDR3 nucleotides: TGTGCCAGCAGCGAGTGGTTGGCACTACAAAGCGAGCAGTACTTC. Amino acid sequence: CASSEWLALQSEQYF.

The genes are TRBV4-2 and TRBJ2-5; TRBD1 is a possible D gene (6 bases). The CDR3 covers 14 residues. CDR1 and CDR2 (germline): LGHNA, YNFKEQ. V shed 2 bases and J shed 4 bases, with 11 bases lying between them. The CDR3 region has the DNA TGTGCCAGCAGCCAATACAGGGCCACAGAGACCCAGTACTTC. Protein: CASSQYRATETQYF.

The V and J genes are TRBV4-1 and TRBJ2-7, with a possible D match to TRBD1 (5 bases). This CDR3 has 16 amino acids. The V gene's germline CDR1 is MGHRA and CDR2 YSYEKL. Trimming pared 4 bases from V and 2 bases from J, leaving 18 bases between. This CDR3 is CASSPVSGISPYEQYF. As DNA, the CDR3 is TGCGCCAGCAGCCCCGTCTCAGGGATATCCCCCTACGAGCAGTACTTC.

The gene calls are TRBV7-2 and TRBJ2-1; D is unresolved. V lost 5 bases and J 5 bases, leaving 10 bases between the germline ends. The length of the CDR3 is 13 residues. Per the germline V gene, CDR1 is SGHTA and CDR2 is FQGNSA. The CDR3 reads CASSPRRDNEQFF. The CDR3 bases are TGTGCCAGCAGCCCCCGTAGAGACAATGAGCAGTTCTTC.

A word on this clone: One end of the junction varies from germline; a read error may be responsible. The V and J genes are TRBV4-3 and TRBJ1-6; unclear D gene. The germline V gene encodes CDR1 LGHNA and CDR2 YSLEER. This CDR3 comprises 16 residues. The CDR3, as DNA: TGCGCCCGCAGAGCGATGGCGGGCGCAACTAATTCACCCCTCCACTTT. It encodes CARRAMAGATNSPLHF.

V usage is TRBV29-1 and J usage is TRBJ2-3, with a weak D call TRBD2 (6 bases). The CDR3 length is 12 residues. V lost 4 bases and J lost 3, with 8 bases in between. The germline gives CDR1 SQVTM, CDR2 ANQGSEA. CDR3 DNA: TGCAGCGTTGCGGAGGGTACAGATACGCAGTATTTT. Its protein product is CSVAEGTDTQYF.